The present entry profiles one T cell receptor beta chain with its context. Antigen: not known. V was clipped by 2 bases and J by 1 base, with 18 bases between them. The CDR3 is 18 residues long. The germline V gene encodes CDR1 ENHRY and CDR2 SYGVKD. This sample was included in a study of blood T cells in healthy people across ages. Study conclusions and caveats: Significant beta diversity loss was already apparent by age approximately 38, declining roughly linearly. Naive and antigen-experienced cells were not separated, limiting conclusive comparison.

A second roughly 6 to 11 cycle PCR used barcoded and J-beta primers. One entry per CDR3 protein, called by TCRdb with MiXCR from the 5' RACE reads. The table includes 800,000 or so distinct CDR3 sequences, roughly 25% detected once. The data were also submitted as part of a second study, on T cells of mothers and their children. Per that study: Thymic selection, a shaping force on TCR recombination output, acts similarly in related and unrelated pairs.

The chain recombines TRBV10-3 with TRBJ2-4; D gene unclear. The receptor's source is a boy younger than 18 in good health. Specimen: blood. CDR3 loop: CAISEPVSAVGAKNIQYF. CDR3 sequence (DNA): TGTGCCATCAGTGAGCCGGTCTCGGCGGTGGGCGCCAAAAACATTCAGTACTTC.